This is a list of T cell receptor beta chains from one sample in a study of CD8+CD57+ T cells in acquired aplastic anemia. TCRdb processed the reads anew with MiXCR; each CDR3 protein has one entry. The sample consists of some 150,000 distinct CDR3 sequences, roughly 48% of them appearing once. Sequenced: sorted CD4+, CD8+, or CD8+CD57+ T cells (not recorded which) from PBMCs. The receptors were sampled from a human donor with aplastic anemia. The conserved cysteine and the conserved F or W are not part of the CDR3 here. Fields, in order: V gene, D gene, CDR3 protein. A D gene is named only where the DNA matches it firmly.

v_call: TRBV6-1; d_call: .; cdr3_aa: ASTDRNTGELF
v_call: TRBV6-1; d_call: .; cdr3_aa: ASSPVSAGSTDTQY
v_call: TRBV2; d_call: .; cdr3_aa: ASSEALVGPGNTEAF
v_call: TRBV20-1; d_call: .; cdr3_aa: SARGDLDEQF
v_call: TRBV7-2; d_call: TRBD2; cdr3_aa: ASSGLSGARYEQY
v_call: TRBV7-9; d_call: .; cdr3_aa: ASSFRTEAGGNTIY
v_call: TRBV9; d_call: .; cdr3_aa: ASRRGEGGSPLH
v_call: TRBV2; d_call: .; cdr3_aa: ASRLGGRPTEAF
v_call: TRBV2; d_call: .; cdr3_aa: ASSEASTGNTIY
v_call: TRBV27; d_call: TRBD1; cdr3_aa: ASSLQDRENYEQY
v_call: TRBV12-3/TRBV12-4; d_call: TRBD1; cdr3_aa: ASSLRGPGSPLH
v_call: TRBV20-1; d_call: TRBD1; cdr3_aa: SATGTGPYEQY
v_call: TRBV7-3; d_call: TRBD2; cdr3_aa: ASSLGRVAGVSNEQF
v_call: TRBV7-2; d_call: .; cdr3_aa: ASSLEGSRNSPLH
v_call: TRBV20-1; d_call: TRBD2; cdr3_aa: SASTTSGGGDEQF
v_call: TRBV7-9; d_call: .; cdr3_aa: ALQDRSTSEAF
v_call: TRBV4-2; d_call: TRBD2; cdr3_aa: ASSQGLAGGFDEQF
v_call: TRBV11-1; d_call: .; cdr3_aa: ASSRTENTEAF
v_call: TRBV24-1; d_call: TRBD2; cdr3_aa: ATSDQGLAEYNEQF
v_call: TRBV7-9; d_call: TRBD1; cdr3_aa: ASGQGIKPQH
v_call: TRBV20-1; d_call: .; cdr3_aa: SARDLRATDTQY
v_call: TRBV3-1; d_call: TRBD2; cdr3_aa: ASSNRLAVTYEQY